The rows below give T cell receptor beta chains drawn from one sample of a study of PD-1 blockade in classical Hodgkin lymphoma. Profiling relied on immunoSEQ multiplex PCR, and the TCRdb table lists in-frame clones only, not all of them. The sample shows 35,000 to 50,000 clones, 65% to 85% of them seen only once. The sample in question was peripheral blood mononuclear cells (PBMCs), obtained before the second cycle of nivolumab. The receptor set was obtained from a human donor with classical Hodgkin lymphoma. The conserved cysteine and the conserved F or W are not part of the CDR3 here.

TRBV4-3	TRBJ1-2	ASSQDRTNPGGGYT
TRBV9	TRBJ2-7	ASSVRDWGDEQY
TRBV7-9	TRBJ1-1	ASSPSLGKNTEAF
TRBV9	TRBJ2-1	ASSGLSREQF
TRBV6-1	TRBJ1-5	ASRLQSSNQPQH
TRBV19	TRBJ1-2	ASSPRDRVYGYT
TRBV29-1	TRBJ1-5	SVVDRGRNQPQH
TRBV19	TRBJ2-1	ASALSAGGYNEQF
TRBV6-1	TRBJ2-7	ASKTRQGGDEQY
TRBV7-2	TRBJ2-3	ASSSTSGLADTQY
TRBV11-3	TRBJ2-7	ASSLVGDSYEQY
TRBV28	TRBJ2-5	ASSAGQGKETQY
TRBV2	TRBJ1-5	ASSGGGPYSNQPQH
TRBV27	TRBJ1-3	ASRNRGTGSLGNTIY
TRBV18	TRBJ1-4	ASSPVKVSANADEKLF
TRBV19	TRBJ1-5	ASSGDRGLWNQPQH
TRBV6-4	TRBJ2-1	ASAAIRDTRRNEQF
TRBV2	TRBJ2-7	ASSERTGLLLTYEQY
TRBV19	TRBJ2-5	ASSSLRTSGKETQY
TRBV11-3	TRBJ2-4	ASSSPPRENIQY
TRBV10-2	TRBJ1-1	ASGETENTEAF
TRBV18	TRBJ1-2	ASSPPSTDITGGYT
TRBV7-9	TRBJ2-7	ASSPQAGDRAYEQY
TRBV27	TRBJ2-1	ASSLSSGEAYNEQF
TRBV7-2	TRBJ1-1	ASSSSRTREAF